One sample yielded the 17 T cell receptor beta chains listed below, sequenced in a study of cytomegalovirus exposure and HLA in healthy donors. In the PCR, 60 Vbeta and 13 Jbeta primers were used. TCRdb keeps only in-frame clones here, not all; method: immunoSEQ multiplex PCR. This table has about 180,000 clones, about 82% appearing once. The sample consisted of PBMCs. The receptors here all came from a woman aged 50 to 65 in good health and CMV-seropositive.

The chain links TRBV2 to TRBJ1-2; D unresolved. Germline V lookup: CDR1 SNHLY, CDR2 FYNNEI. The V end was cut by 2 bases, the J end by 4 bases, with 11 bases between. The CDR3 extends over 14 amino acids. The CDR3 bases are TGTGCCAGCAGTGAAATGCTCACTACCTATGGCTACACCTTC. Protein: CASSEMLTTYGYTF.

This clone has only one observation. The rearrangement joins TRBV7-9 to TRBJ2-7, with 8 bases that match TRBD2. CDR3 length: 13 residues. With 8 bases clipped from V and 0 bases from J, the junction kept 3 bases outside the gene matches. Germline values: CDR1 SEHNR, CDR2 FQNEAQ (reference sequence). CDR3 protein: CASVSGSSYEQYF. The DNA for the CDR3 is TGTGCCAGCGTGAGCGGGAGCTCCTACGAGCAGTACTTC. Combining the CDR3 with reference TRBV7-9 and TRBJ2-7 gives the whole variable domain DTGVSQNPRHKITKRGQNVTFRCDPISEHNRLYWYRQTLGQGPEFLTYFQNEAQLEKSRLLSDRFSAERPKGSFSTLEIQRTEQGDSAMYLCASVSGSSYEQYFGPGTRLTVT.

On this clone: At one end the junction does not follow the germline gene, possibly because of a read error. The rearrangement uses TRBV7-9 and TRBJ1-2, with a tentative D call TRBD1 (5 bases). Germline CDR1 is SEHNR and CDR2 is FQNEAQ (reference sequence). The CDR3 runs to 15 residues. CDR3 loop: CSSSLERQSKKGYTF. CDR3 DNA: TGTTCCAGCAGCTTAGAAAGACAGAGTAAGAAAGGCTACACCTTC.

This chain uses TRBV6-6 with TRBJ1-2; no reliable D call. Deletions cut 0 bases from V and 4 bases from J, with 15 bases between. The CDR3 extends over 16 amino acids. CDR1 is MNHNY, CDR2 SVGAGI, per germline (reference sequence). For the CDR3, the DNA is TGTGCCAGCAGTTACTCGACTCTTTATGGAAGCTATGGCTACACCTTC. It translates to CASSYSTLYGSYGYTF.

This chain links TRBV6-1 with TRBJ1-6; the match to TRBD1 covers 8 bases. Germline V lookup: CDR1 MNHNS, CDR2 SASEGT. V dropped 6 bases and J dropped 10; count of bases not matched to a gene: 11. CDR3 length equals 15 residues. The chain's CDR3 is CASSRGQGGGSPLHF. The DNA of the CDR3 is TGTGCCAGCAGCCGAGGACAGGGAGGGGGCTCACCCCTCCACTTT.

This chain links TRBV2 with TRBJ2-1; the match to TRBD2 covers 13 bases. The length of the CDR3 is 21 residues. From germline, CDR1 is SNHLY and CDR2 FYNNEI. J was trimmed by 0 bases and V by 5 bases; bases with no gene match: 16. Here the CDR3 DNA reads TGTGCCAGCAGTAGACTAGCGGGGGGCCCTTCCCCCTTTAGCTCCTACAATGAGCAGTTCTTC. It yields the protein CASSRLAGGPSPFSSYNEQFF.

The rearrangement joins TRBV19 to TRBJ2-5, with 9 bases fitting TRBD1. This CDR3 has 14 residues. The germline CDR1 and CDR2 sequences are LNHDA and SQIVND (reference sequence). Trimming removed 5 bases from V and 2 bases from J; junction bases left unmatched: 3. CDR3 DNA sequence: TGTGCCAGTAGTGTCGGACAGGGGCAAGAGACCCAGTACTTC. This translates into CASSVGQGQETQYF.

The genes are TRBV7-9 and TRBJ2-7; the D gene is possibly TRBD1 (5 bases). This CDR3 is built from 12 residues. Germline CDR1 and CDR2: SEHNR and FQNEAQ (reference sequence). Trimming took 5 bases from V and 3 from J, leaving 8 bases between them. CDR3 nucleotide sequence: TGTGCCAGCAGCACGACAGTCTACGAGCAGTACTTC. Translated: CASSTTVYEQYF.

The CDR3 spells CASSSQGGTGELFF. CDR3 nucleotide sequence: TGTGCCAGCAGCTCTCAGGGAGGCACCGGGGAGCTGTTTTTT. The chain links TRBV7-2 to TRBJ2-2; possible D gene TRBD2, 6 bases. Germline lookup yields CDR1 SGHTA and CDR2 FQGNSA. The length of the CDR3 is 14 residues. V was cut by 4 bases and J by 4 bases, with 10 bases left in between.

CDR3 protein: CASSFGGQGIYGYTF. The DNA for the CDR3 is TGTGCCAGCAGTTTCGGGGGGCAGGGGATTTATGGCTACACCTTC. The chain joins TRBV28 to TRBJ1-2, with a possible D match to TRBD1 (6 bases). Germline CDR1 and CDR2: MDHEN and SYDVKM. V was shortened by 3 bases and J by 5 bases, with 16 bases between the two germline ends. This CDR3 is built from 15 residues.

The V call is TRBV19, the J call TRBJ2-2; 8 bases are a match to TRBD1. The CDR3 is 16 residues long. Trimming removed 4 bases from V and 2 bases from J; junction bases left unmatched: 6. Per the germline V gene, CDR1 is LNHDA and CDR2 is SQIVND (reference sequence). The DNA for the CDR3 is TGTGCCAGTAGTAGCGACAGGGGATTAAACACCGGGGAGCTGTTTTTT. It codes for CASSSDRGLNTGELFF.

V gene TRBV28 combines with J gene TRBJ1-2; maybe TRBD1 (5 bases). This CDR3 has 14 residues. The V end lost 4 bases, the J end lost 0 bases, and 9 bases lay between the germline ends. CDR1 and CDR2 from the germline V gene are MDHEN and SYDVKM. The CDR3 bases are TGTGCCAGCAGTTCCGGGGGGGCTAACTATGGCTACACCTTC. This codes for CASSSGGANYGYTF.

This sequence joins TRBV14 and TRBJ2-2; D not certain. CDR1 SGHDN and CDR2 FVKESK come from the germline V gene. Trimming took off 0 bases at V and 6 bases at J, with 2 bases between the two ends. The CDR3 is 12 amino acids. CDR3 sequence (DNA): TGTGCCAGCAGCCAAGACGCCGGGGAGCTGTTTTTT. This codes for CASSQDAGELFF.

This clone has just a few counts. CDR3 nucleotide sequence: TGTGCCAGCAGCCCCCACCGGGTAATGAACACTGAAGCTTTCTTT. Protein sequence: CASSPHRVMNTEAFF. This chain joins TRBV7-9 and TRBJ1-1; D unresolved. Germline V lookup: CDR1 SEHNR, CDR2 FQNEAQ (reference sequence). Trimming took 5 bases from V and 0 from J, leaving 13 bases between them. The CDR3 is made up of 15 amino acids.

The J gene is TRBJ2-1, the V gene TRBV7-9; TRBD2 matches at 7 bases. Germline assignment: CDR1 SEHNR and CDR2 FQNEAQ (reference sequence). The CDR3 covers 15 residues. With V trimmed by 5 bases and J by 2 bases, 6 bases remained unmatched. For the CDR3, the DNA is TGTGCCAGCAGCCTACTAGCGAGCCCCTACAATGAGCAGTTCTTC. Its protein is CASSLLASPYNEQFF.

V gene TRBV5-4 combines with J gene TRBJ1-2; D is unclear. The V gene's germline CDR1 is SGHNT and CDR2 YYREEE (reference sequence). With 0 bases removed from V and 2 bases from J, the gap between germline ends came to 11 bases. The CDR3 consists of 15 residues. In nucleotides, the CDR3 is TGTGCCAGCAGCTTGGCGTACACATCGAACTATGGCTACACCTTC. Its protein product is CASSLAYTSNYGYTF. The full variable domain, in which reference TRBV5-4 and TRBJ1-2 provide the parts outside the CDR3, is ETGVTQSPTHLIKTRGQQVTLRCSSQSGHNTVSWYQQALGQGPQFIFQYYREEENGRGNFPPRFSGLQFPNYSSELNVNALELDDSALYLCASSLAYTSNYGYTFGSGTRLTVV.

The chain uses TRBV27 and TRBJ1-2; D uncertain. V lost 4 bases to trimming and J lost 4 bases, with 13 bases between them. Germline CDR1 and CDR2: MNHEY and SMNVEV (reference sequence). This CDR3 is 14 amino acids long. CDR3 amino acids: CASSSDGEFYGYTF. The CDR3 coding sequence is TGTGCCAGCAGTTCGGACGGGGAGTTCTATGGCTACACCTTC.